The text below deals with one T cell receptor beta chain. V lost 2 bases and J lost 0; bases outside the gene matches: 3. The V gene's germline CDR1 is LGHNA and CDR2 YSLEER. CDR3 length equals 15 residues. This specimen comes from a study of naive and memory T cell subsets. An equimolar mix of two oligonucleotides served as the beta constant-region primer for TRBC1 and TRBC2. Four rounds of PCR amplified the ligated cDNA using nested alpha and beta constant-region primers plus SP2. TCRdb reprocessed the UMI-ligation and nested PCR reads with MiXCR, giving one entry per CDR3 protein. The sample carries 7,900 or so distinct CDR3 sequences, less than 35% recorded once.

This rearrangement joins TRBV4-3 to TRBJ1-1; 7 bases map to TRBD1. Material for sequencing was CD8+ TEMRA cells from blood. Subset of the sample: effector memory re-expressing CD45RA, CD45RA+ CD27-. This clonotype was sampled from a human donor in good health. The CDR3, as DNA: TGCGCCAGCAGCCAAAACAGGGGAGTGAACACTGAAGCTTTCTTT. Its protein is CASSQNRGVNTEAFF.